The 7 T cell receptor beta chains reported below all come from one sample, sequenced in a study of PD-1 blockade in classical Hodgkin lymphoma. The assay was immunoSEQ multiplex PCR, and TCRdb's table has in-frame clones only and misses some. The data contain 25,000 to 35,000 clones, roughly four fifths of them singletons. Documented time point: cycle 4 day 1 (C4D1), after more than 5 weeks of nivolumab. All trial patients relapsed after autologous stem cell transplantation. Researchers report purifying CD4+ T cells from thawed PBMCs by magnetic negative selection. Source: CD4+ T cells from blood, taken before the fourth cycle of nivolumab. Receptors originate from a human donor with classical Hodgkin lymphoma.

The chain recombines TRBV13 with TRBJ1-2; tentatively, D is TRBD1 (5 bases). Germline values: CDR1 PRHDT, CDR2 FYEKMQ (reference sequence). V lost 5 bases, J lost 7 bases, and 17 bases lay in between. The CDR3 totals 14 residues. Here the CDR3 DNA reads TGTGCCAGCAGCACCCGGGACCGATGGGGTGGCTACACCTTC. Translating it yields CASSTRDRWGGYTF.

The V and J genes are TRBV11-2 and TRBJ2-7; D possibly corresponds to TRBD2 (5 bases). The V end was cut by 3 bases, the J end by 3 bases, with 9 bases between. The CDR3 extends over 13 amino acids. The germline gives CDR1 SGHAT, CDR2 FQNNGV. The CDR3 DNA reads as TGTGCCAGCAGCTTCGCGGGTCACTACGAGCAGTACTTC. Its protein is CASSFAGHYEQYF.

The J gene is TRBJ2-5, the V gene TRBV11-1, with D unresolved. CDR1 and CDR2 (germline): SGHAT, FQDESV (reference sequence). V lost 6 bases and J lost 4, with 9 bases in between. The CDR3 extends over 12 amino acids. CDR3 in amino acids: CASSLVRETQYF. In DNA, the CDR3 is TGTGCCAGCAGTCTGGTCCGAGAGACCCAGTACTTC.

The chain has TRBV11-1 and TRBJ2-7; TRBD1 matches 9 bases. This CDR3 is 16 amino acids long. J was trimmed by 2 bases and V by 3 bases; bases with no gene match: 8. CDR1 and CDR2 (germline): SGHAT, FQDESV (reference sequence). The CDR3 here is CASSFRGGQGAYEQYF. The CDR3 DNA follows: TGTGCCAGCAGCTTCCGAGGGGGACAGGGTGCCTACGAGCAGTACTTC.

J is TRBJ2-1 and V is TRBV7-8; possibly TRBD2 for D (5 bases). The V end was cut by 1 base, the J end by 4 bases, with 14 bases between. Germline CDR1 and CDR2: SGHVS and FQNEAQ. This CDR3 is built from 16 residues. CDR3 protein: CASSLVSAREYNEQFF. CDR3 DNA: TGTGCCAGCAGCTTAGTTTCGGCTAGGGAGTACAATGAGCAGTTCTTC.

J is TRBJ2-2 and V is TRBV19; the D is unclear. CDR1 and CDR2 (germline): LNHDA, SQIVND (reference sequence). This CDR3 region has 13 residues. Trimming left V 6 bases short and J 4 bases short, with 9 bases between. This CDR3 reads CASSSTGTGELFF. CDR3 coding DNA: TGTGCCAGTAGCTCGACTGGCACCGGGGAGCTGTTTTTT.

V and J are TRBV27 and TRBJ2-1; 8 bases align to TRBD2. CDR3 size: 13 residues. Losses at the gene ends were 5 bases for V and 8 bases for J; bases not matched to a gene: 5. Per the germline V gene, CDR1 is MNHEY and CDR2 is SMNVEV (reference sequence). The CDR3 coding sequence is TGTGCCAGCAGTGTGACTAGCGTCGATGAGCAGTTCTTC. This gives the protein CASSVTSVDEQFF.